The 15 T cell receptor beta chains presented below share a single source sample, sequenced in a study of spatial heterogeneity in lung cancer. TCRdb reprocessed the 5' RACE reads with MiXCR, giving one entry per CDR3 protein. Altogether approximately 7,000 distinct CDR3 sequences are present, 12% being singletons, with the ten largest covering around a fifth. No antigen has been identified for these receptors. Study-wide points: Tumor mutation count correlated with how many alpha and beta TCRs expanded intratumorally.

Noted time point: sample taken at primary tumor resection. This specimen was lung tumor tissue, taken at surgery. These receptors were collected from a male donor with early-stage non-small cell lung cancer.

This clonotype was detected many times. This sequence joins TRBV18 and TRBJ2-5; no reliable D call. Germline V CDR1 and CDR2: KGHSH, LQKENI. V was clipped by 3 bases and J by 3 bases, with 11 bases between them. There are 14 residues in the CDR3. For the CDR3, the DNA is TGTGCCAGCTCACCCCAGCTTGGGGAAGAGACCCAGTACTTC. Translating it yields CASSPQLGEETQYF. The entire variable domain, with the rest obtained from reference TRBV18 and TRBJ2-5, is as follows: NAGVMQNPRHLVRRRGQEARLRCSPMKGHSHVYWYRQLPEEGLKFMVYLQKENIIDESGMPKERFSAEFPKEGPSILRIQQVVRGDSAAYFCASSPQLGEETQYFGPGTRLLVL.

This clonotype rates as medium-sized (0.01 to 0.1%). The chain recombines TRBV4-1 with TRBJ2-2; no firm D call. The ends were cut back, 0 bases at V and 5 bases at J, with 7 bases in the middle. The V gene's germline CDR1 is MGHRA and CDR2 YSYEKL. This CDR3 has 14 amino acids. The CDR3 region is CASSQEQRTGELFF. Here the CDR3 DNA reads TGCGCCAGCAGCCAAGAGCAACGAACCGGGGAGCTGTTTTTT.

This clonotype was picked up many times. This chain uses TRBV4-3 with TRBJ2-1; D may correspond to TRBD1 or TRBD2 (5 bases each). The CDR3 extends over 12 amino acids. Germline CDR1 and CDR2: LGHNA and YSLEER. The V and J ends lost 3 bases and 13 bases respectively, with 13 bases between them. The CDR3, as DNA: TGCGCCAGCAGCCAGGCCGGGGCCCCACAGTTCTTC. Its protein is CASSQAGAPQFF.

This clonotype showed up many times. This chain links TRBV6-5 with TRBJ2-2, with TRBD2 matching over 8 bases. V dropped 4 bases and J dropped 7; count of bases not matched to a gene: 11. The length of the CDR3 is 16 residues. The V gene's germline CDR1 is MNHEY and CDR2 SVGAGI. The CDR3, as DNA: TGTGCCAGCAGTTTCTCCGGGTTTGCGGGAGGCGGGGAGCTGTTTTTT. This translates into CASSFSGFAGGGELFF.

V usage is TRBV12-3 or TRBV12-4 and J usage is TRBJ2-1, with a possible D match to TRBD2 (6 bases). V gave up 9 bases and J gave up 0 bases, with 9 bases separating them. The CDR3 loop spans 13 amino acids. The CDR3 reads CASGTGSYNEQFF. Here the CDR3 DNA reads TGTGCCAGTGGGACTGGCTCCTACAATGAGCAGTTCTTC.

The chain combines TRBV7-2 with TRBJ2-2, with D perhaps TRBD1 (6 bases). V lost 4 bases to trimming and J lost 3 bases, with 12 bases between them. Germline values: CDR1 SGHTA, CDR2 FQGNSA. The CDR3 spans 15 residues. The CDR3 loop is CASSSQGRDTGELFF. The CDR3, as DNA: TGTGCCAGCAGCTCACAGGGAAGGGACACCGGGGAGCTGTTTTTT.

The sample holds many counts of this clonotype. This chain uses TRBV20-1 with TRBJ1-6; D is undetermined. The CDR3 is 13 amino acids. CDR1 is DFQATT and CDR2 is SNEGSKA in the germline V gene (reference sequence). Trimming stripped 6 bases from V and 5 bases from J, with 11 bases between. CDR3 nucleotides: TGCAGTGCCAGTGACGGGAATAATTCACCCCTCCACTTT. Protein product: CSASDGNNSPLHF.

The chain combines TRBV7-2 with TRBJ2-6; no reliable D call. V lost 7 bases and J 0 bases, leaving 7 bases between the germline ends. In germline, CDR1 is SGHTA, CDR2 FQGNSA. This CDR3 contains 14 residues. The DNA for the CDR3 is TGTGCCAGCATGGACGACTCTGGGGCCAACGTCCTGACTTTC. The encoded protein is CASMDDSGANVLTF.

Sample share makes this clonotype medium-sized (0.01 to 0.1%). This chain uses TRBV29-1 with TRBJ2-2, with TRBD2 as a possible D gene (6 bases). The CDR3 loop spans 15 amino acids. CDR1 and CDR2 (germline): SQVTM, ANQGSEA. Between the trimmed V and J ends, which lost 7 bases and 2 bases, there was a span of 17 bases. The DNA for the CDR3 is TGCAGCGCGAGGGGTAGCGGTACCAACACCGGGGAGCTGTTTTTT. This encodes CSARGSGTNTGELFF.

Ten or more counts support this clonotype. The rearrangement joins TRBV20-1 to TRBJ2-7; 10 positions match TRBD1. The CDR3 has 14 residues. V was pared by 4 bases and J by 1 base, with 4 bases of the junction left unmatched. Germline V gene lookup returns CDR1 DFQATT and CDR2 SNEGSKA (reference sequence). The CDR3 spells CSATTGGKSYEQYF. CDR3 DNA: TGCAGTGCTACGACAGGGGGCAAATCCTACGAGCAGTACTTC.

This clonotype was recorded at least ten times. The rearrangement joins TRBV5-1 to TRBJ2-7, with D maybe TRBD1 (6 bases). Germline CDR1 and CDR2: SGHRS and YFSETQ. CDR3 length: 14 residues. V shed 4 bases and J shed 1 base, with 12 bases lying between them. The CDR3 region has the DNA TGCGCCAGCAGCCAAACAGGGAGTTCCTACGAGCAGTACTTC. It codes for CASSQTGSSYEQYF.

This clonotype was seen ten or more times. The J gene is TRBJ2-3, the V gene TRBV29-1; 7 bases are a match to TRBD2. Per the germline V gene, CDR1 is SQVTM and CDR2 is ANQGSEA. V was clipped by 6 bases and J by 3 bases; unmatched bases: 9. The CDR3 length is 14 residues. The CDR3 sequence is CSVSEGGVTDTQYF. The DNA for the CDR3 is TGCAGCGTAAGCGAGGGAGGGGTAACAGATACGCAGTATTTT.

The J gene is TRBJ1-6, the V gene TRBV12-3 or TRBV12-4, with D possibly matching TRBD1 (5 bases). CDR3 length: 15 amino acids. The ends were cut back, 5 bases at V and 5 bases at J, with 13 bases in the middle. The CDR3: CASSIRDGHNSPLHF. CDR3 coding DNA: TGTGCCAGCAGTATCAGGGACGGACATAATTCACCCCTCCACTTT.

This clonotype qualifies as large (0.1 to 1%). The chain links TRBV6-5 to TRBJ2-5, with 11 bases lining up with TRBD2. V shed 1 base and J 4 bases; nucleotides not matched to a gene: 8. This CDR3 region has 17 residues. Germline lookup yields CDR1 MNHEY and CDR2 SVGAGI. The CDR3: CASSYWVSGRGGETQYF. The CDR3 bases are TGTGCCAGCAGTTACTGGGTTAGCGGGAGGGGAGGAGAGACCCAGTACTTC.

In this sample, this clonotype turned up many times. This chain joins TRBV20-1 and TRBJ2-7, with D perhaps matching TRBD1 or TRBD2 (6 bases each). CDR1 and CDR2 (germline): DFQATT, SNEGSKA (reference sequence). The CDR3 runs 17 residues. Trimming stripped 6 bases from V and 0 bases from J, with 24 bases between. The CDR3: CSASGDAGAGSSYEQYF. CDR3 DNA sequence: TGCAGTGCCAGTGGGGATGCAGGGGCGGGAAGCTCCTACGAGCAGTACTTC.